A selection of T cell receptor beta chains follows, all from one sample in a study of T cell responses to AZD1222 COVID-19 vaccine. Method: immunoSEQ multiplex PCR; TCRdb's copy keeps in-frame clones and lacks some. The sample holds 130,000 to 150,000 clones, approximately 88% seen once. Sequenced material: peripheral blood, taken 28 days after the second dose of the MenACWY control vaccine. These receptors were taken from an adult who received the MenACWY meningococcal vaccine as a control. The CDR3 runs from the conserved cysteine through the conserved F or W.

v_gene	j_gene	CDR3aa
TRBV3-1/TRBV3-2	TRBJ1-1	CASSQVAGSLEAFF
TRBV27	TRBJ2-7	CASSLLGSEQYF
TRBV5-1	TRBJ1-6	CASSVGVENSPLHF
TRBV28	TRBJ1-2	CASSSAGDGYTF
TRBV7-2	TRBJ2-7	CASRTGTSGSVSSYEQYF
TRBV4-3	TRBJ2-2	CASSQEYSRLNTGELFF
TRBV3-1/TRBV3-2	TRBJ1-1	CASSQGGNTEAFF
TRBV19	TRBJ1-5	CASSDGQYNQPQHF
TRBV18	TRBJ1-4	CASSRATGFFEKLFF
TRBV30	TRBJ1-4	CAWKADMWVGGEKLFF
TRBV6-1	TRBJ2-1	CASSELGVGGNEQFF
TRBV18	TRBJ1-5	CASSPNSNQPQHF
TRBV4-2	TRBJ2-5	CASSQQWEQGVRETQYF
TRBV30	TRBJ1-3	CAWSVGNTIYF
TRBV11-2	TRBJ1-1	CASSLGGRRNTEAFF
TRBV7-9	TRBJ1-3	CASSPQSSGNTIYF
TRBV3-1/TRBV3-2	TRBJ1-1	CASSQAPSRFLDTEAFF
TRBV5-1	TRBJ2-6	CASSLRASGNPGANVLTF
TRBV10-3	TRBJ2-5	CAISESGQGAGIQYF
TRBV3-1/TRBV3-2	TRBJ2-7	CASSLGAAYEQYF
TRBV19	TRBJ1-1	CASSIVAGAVNTEAFF
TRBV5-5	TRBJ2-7	CASGQGTVGEQYF
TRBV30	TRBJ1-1	CACRPGVYTEAFF
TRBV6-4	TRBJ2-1	CASSDTPPGGENNEQFF
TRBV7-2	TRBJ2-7	CASSLDHGLKVPYEQYF
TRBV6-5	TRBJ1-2	CASRDPVGGEDGYTF
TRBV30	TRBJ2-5	CAWSGLAGTQYF
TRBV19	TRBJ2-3	CASSPGPSTDTQYF
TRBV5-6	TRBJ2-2	CASSPRVGTGELFF
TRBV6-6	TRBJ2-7	CASSYIDVHEQYF
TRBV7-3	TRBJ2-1	CASSTRSTGISRDNEQFF
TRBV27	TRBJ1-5	CASSLSKGRSNQPQHF
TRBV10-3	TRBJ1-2	CAISSGQGHYGYTF
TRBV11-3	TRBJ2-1	CASSYSYNEQFF
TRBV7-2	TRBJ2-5	CASRGGRWETQYF
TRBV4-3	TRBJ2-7	CASSQDRSYEQYF
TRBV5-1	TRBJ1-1	CASSPRQGVGTEAFF
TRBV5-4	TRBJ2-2	CASRGALGTGELFF
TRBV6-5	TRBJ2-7	CASIQGRTQYF
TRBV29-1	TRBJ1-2	CSVSMLRDSYGYTF
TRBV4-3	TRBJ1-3	CASSQGPVISGNTIYF
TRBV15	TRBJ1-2	CATSDPGARGYTF
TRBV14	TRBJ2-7	CASSPRGQGAGYEQYF
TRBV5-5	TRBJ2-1	CASSLGTGGYNEQFF